The rows below give T cell receptor beta chains drawn from one sample of a study of blood T cell repertoires in COVID-19. The repertoire was sequenced with immunoSEQ multiplex PCR; TCRdb's copy has only in-frame clones and lacks some. The sample holds 110,000 to 150,000 clones; about 80% are singletons and the top ten take about 6.4%. The material sequenced was peripheral blood. Every receptor here comes from a human donor in a cohort sampled during active COVID-19. The CDR3 runs from the conserved cysteine through the conserved F or W. A D gene is named only where the DNA matches it firmly. Clone size is not always given. Where it is, it says once, few, many or a class for expanded clones.

v_gene,abundance,j_gene,d_gene,CDR3aa,CDR3nt
TRBV7-2,.,TRBJ1-5,.,CASSLGLHQPQHF,TGTGCCAGCAGCTTAGGACTACATCAGCCCCAGCATTTT
TRBV6-2/TRBV6-3,.,TRBJ2-5,TRBD2,CASSLPTSGFQETQYF,TGTGCCAGCAGTCTACCGACTAGCGGGTTCCAAGAGACCCAGTACTTC
TRBV2,.,TRBJ1-5,.,CASTGEDDQPQHF,TGTGCCAGCACGGGAGAGGACGATCAGCCCCAGCATTTT
TRBV2,.,TRBJ1-6,TRBD1,CASKGGEESPLHF,TGTGCCAGCAAAGGGGGCGAAGAATCTCCCCTCCACTTT
TRBV5-4,.,TRBJ1-2,.,CASSLAGGDGYTF,TGTGCCAGCAGCTTGGCGGGGGGCGATGGCTACACCTTC
TRBV11-2,.,TRBJ1-5,TRBD1,CASSFGTGGNQPQHF,TGTGCCAGCAGCTTTGGGACAGGGGGCAATCAGCCCCAGCATTTT
TRBV5-8,.,TRBJ2-7,TRBD1,CASSLEGTGGEQYF,TGTGCCAGCAGCTTGGAGGGGACAGGGGGCGAGCAGTACTTC
TRBV7-2,.,TRBJ2-5,TRBD1,CASSSTGLETQYF,TGTGCCAGCAGCTCGACAGGGTTAGAGACCCAGTACTTC
TRBV12-3/TRBV12-4,.,TRBJ2-1,TRBD1,CASSLIQGDEQFF,TGTGCCAGCAGTTTAATCCAGGGGGATGAGCAGTTCTTC
TRBV19,.,TRBJ1-5,TRBD1,CASSSQDRGPYSNQPQHF,TGTGCCAGTAGTAGCCAGGACAGGGGGCCTTATAGCAATCAGCCCCAGCATTTT
TRBV4-2,.,TRBJ2-5,TRBD2,CASSQDRLAGGETQYF,TGTGCCAGCAGCCAAGATCGACTAGCGGGGGGAGAGACCCAGTACTTC
TRBV3-1/TRBV3-2,.,TRBJ1-2,.,CASSQAPDFNYGYTF,TGTGCCAGCAGCCAAGCGCCAGACTTCAACTATGGCTACACCTTC
TRBV4-3,.,TRBJ2-2,TRBD1,CAGQDETGELFF,TGCGCCGGACAGGACGAAACCGGGGAGCTGTTTTTT
TRBV4-2,.,TRBJ2-3,TRBD2,CASSQDPTSGRLYTQYF,TGTGCCAGCAGCCAAGATCCTACTAGCGGGAGGTTGTATACGCAGTATTTT
TRBV6-4,few,TRBJ2-2,.,CASKLDSNTGELFF,TGTGCCAGCAAGCTAGACTCTAACACCGGGGAGCTGTTTTTT
TRBV6-2/TRBV6-3,once,TRBJ1-2,.,CASSFGSRASGYTF,TGTGCCAGCAGTTTTGGGAGTCGTGCTTCTGGCTACACCTTC